Listed below are T cell receptor beta chains from one sample, sequenced in a study of blood T cell repertoires in COVID-19. Sequencing used immunoSEQ multiplex PCR; TCRdb keeps in-frame clones, though not all of them. The repertoire includes 17,000 or so clones, roughly 75% of them detected once, and 20% to 25% sits in the top ten. Sequencing was carried out using peripheral blood. The receptor set was obtained from a man between 60 and 70 years old with active or convalescent COVID-19. Each CDR3 is given with its conserved first and last residue. A D gene is named only where the DNA matches it firmly. The size of a clone is reported for some rows only, either as once, few or many, or as a class for expanded clones.

v_call	j_call	clone_size	d_call	cdr3_nt	cdr3_aa
TRBV7-9	TRBJ2-1	-	-	TGTGCCAGCAGCTTAGCGTCTAAGAATGAGCAGTTCTTC	CASSLASKNEQFF
TRBV28	TRBJ2-1	-	TRBD2	TGTGCCAGCAGTTTATCGGCTAGCGGGAGTAGGCATGAGCAGTTCTTC	CASSLSASGSRHEQFF
TRBV30	TRBJ1-4	-	TRBD1	TGTGCCTGGGAAACCGGGACAGAGGAAAAACTGTTTTTT	CAWETGTEEKLFF
TRBV20-1	TRBJ2-7	-	-	TGCAGTGATAGGTCGGGCGAGCAGTACTTC	CSDRSGEQYF
TRBV10-3	TRBJ2-1	-	-	TGTGCCACAGAATCCTTAGCAAGTGAGCAGTTCTTC	CATESLASEQFF
TRBV28	TRBJ2-4	-	-	TGTGCCAGCAGTTTTAGGCGGGGTACCACCAAAAACATTCAGTACTTC	CASSFRRGTTKNIQYF
TRBV11-2	TRBJ2-3	-	TRBD2	TGTGCCAGCAGCTTAGGAAAGTTCGGGGGGTCCACAGATACGCAGTATTTT	CASSLGKFGGSTDTQYF
TRBV3-1/TRBV3-2	TRBJ2-1	few	-	TGTGCCAGCAGCCCCACCCTCGAACTCGGCAATGAGCAGTTCTTC	CASSPTLELGNEQFF
TRBV28	TRBJ2-7	-	-	TGTGCCAGCAGTTTGGGGGGGCCCTACGAGCAGTACTTC	CASSLGGPYEQYF
TRBV30	TRBJ1-5	-	-	TGTGCCTGGAGTCCTGGGGGGGCCCTGGGCAATCAGCCCCAGCATTTT	CAWSPGGALGNQPQHF
TRBV25-1	TRBJ1-2	-	TRBD1	TGTGCCAGCAGTGAGCTTGACAGGGGCTATGGCTACACCTTC	CASSELDRGYGYTF
TRBV5-1	TRBJ1-2	-	-	TGCGCCAGCCTTCGCGGGACCGATCCGAGGGATGGCTACACCTTC	CASLRGTDPRDGYTF
TRBV4-1	TRBJ2-1	-	TRBD2	TGCGCCAGCAGCCAACGGGCGGGAGGAGGTGATGAGCAGTTCTTC	CASSQRAGGGDEQFF
TRBV24-1	TRBJ2-7	-	TRBD1	TGTGCCACCAGTGATCGGACAGGGGGCTACGAGCAGTACTTC	CATSDRTGGYEQYF
TRBV5-1	TRBJ1-2	-	-	TGCGCCAGCAGCCCACCTGAACAGGGTACTAACTATGGCTACACCTTC	CASSPPEQGTNYGYTF
TRBV6-1	TRBJ1-5	-	-	TGTGCCAGCAGTGGAACAGGGCCGGGAAGCAATCAGCCCCAGCATTTT	CASSGTGPGSNQPQHF
TRBV6-4	TRBJ2-5	-	TRBD2	TGTGCCAGCAGTGACGAATCCGGGACTACTCTTTACTTC	CASSDESGTTLYF
TRBV7-6	TRBJ2-7	-	-	TGTGCCAGCAGCTTAGCTGGGGCAGGGTACGAGCAGTACTTC	CASSLAGAGYEQYF
TRBV27	TRBJ2-1	few	TRBD2	TGTGCCAGCAGGCCATCGACTAGCGGACACAATGAGCAGTTCTTC	CASRPSTSGHNEQFF
TRBV21-1	TRBJ2-3	-	-	TGTGCCAGCAAAATCCTTAAGGGACTCCTCCGCATGGGCACAGATACGCAGTATTTT	CASKILKGLLRMGTDTQYF
TRBV2	TRBJ2-7	-	-	TGTGCCAGCAGTTTCTCTATGTACGAGCAGTACTTC	CASSFSMYEQYF
TRBV12-3/TRBV12-4	TRBJ1-5	-	-	TGTGCCAGCAGTTTATTGAGGTTGCAGCCCCAGCATTTT	CASSLLRLQPQHF
TRBV6-5	TRBJ2-1	-	-	TGTGCCAGCAGCCTACGGGACAACTCCTACAATGAGCAGTTCTTC	CASSLRDNSYNEQFF
TRBV11-3	TRBJ2-1	-	-	TGTGCCAGCAGCTTAACAGGGAGCTCCTACAATGAGCAGTTCTTC	CASSLTGSSYNEQFF
TRBV7-2	TRBJ2-7	-	TRBD2	TGTGCCAGCAGCTCTAGCGGGGGGTACGAGCAGTACTTC	CASSSSGGYEQYF
TRBV4-2	TRBJ2-2	-	TRBD2	TGTGCCAGCAGCCAAGATCCGTGGGAGCGGGAGGGAGGCACCGGGGAGCTGTTTTTT	CASSQDPWEREGGTGELFF
TRBV3-1/TRBV3-2	TRBJ1-3	once	-	TGTGCCAGCAGCCAGCCGGGATCCGGGAAAGGAAACACCATATATTTT	CASSQPGSGKGNTIYF
TRBV9	TRBJ1-3	-	-	TGTGCCAGCAGCGTAGACAAACCAAACACCATATATTTT	CASSVDKPNTIYF
TRBV5-1	TRBJ2-6	-	-	TGCGCCAGCAGCTTGCAGGTCTCTGGGGCCAACGTCCTGACTTTC	CASSLQVSGANVLTF
TRBV10-3	TRBJ2-3	-	TRBD1	TGTGCCATCAGCGGACAGGGGAGGGCAGATACGCAGTATTTT	CAISGQGRADTQYF
TRBV6-1	TRBJ2-5	-	-	TGTGCCAGCAGTGAATTTCTATTCCAAGAGACCCAGTACTTC	CASSEFLFQETQYF
TRBV29-1	TRBJ2-5	-	TRBD2	TGCAGCGTTGCCAGCGGGGGAGGGACCCAGTACTTC	CSVASGGGTQYF
TRBV29-1	TRBJ1-6	once	-	TGCAGCGCCGCCGAGAGAATGAATTCACCCCTCCACTTT	CSAAERMNSPLHF
TRBV5-4	TRBJ1-4	-	TRBD1	TGTGCCAGCAGCTTGGGGACAGGGGAAAAACTGTTTTTT	CASSLGTGEKLFF
TRBV19	TRBJ1-5	-	TRBD1	TGTGCCAGTAGTATAGATCATGGACAGGGAATCCAGCCCCAGCATTTT	CASSIDHGQGIQPQHF
TRBV12-3/TRBV12-4	TRBJ1-1	-	-	TGTGCCAGCAGTTTGGGGCGGACAGAAGCTTTCTTT	CASSLGRTEAFF
TRBV5-4	TRBJ2-5	-	TRBD1	TGTGCCAGCAGCTCCGGGACAGGGATCGAGACCCAGTACTTC	CASSSGTGIETQYF
TRBV12-3/TRBV12-4	TRBJ1-2	-	-	TGTGCCAGCAGCCCTGGAACCCGCGGGGGCTACACCTTC	CASSPGTRGGYTF
TRBV5-1	TRBJ2-7	few	TRBD1	TGCGCCAGCAAGATAATTCAGGGGGTCAACGAGCAGTACTTC	CASKIIQGVNEQYF
TRBV10-2	TRBJ2-7	-	-	TGCGCCAGCAGTGGGGGTGTTCGGGAGTACGAGCAGTACTTC	CASSGGVREYEQYF
TRBV19	TRBJ1-1	-	-	TGTGCCAGTAGTAGAAATCAGGGTACCATGAACACTGAAGCTTTCTTT	CASSRNQGTMNTEAFF
TRBV29-1	TRBJ1-1	-	TRBD1	TGCAGCGTTGAGGGGGACAGGGTGATTACTGAAGCTTTCTTT	CSVEGDRVITEAFF